These 21 T cell receptor beta chains came from one sample sequenced in a study of shared clonotypes between healthy human individuals. Assay: immunoSEQ multiplex PCR; the TCRdb copy retains only in-frame clones and omits some. The sample includes over 2 million clones, approximately 90% seen only once; the top ten take around 0.38%. The sample comprised naive CD4+ T cells from PBMCs. Subset of the sample: CD45RA+ positively selected. The receptor source for this set is a man aged 18 to 29 in good health. Some clones in this sample may be carry-over from other donors' samples.

The rearrangement joins TRBV4-1 to TRBJ2-5, with a weak D call TRBD2 (6 bases). This CDR3 comprises 16 residues. Trimming left V 1 base short and J 4 bases short, with 16 bases between. In germline, CDR1 is MGHRA, CDR2 YSYEKL. The CDR3 loop reads CASSQGGGVWRETQYF. For the CDR3, the DNA is TGCGCCAGCAGCCAAGGTGGAGGGGTCTGGAGAGAGACCCAGTACTTC.

The CDR3 region is CASSVGVDGGTEAFF. In DNA, the CDR3 is TGTGCCAGCAGCGTTGGGGTAGACGGTGGCACTGAAGCTTTCTTT. This chain joins TRBV5-4 and TRBJ1-1; D is ambiguous. The CDR3 is 15 amino acids. Trimming removed 4 bases at V and 4 bases at J, with 17 bases between. Germline V gene sequence: CDR1 SGHNT, CDR2 YYREEE (reference sequence).

This clone came up once. V gene TRBV15 combines with J gene TRBJ2-7, with 9 positions matching TRBD2. There are 15 residues in the CDR3. V dropped 1 base and J dropped 1; count of bases not matched to a gene: 2. CDR1 and CDR2 (germline): LNHNV, YYDKDF (reference sequence). The CDR3 region is CATSRGAGGSYEQYF. The CDR3 DNA reads TGTGCCACCAGCAGAGGAGCGGGAGGTTCCTACGAGCAGTACTTC.

The V call is TRBV7-9, the J call TRBJ1-2; 7 nucleotides line up with TRBD1. The CDR3 has 15 amino acids. J gave up 4 bases and V 4 bases, and 9 bases lay outside the gene matches. Germline loops: CDR1 SEHNR, CDR2 FQNEAQ (reference sequence). Written as DNA, the CDR3 is TGTGCCAGCAGCTCCCAGGGGGGGCCAGTCTATGGCTACACCTTC. Its protein is CASSSQGGPVYGYTF.

The gene calls are TRBV7-9 and TRBJ2-2; the D is unclear. V gave up 5 bases and J gave up 6 bases, with 19 bases separating them. Germline V gene sequence: CDR1 SEHNR, CDR2 FQNEAQ (reference sequence). The CDR3 contains 16 residues. CDR3 protein: CASSTAGPKNPGELFF. The CDR3 region has the DNA TGTGCCAGCAGCACAGCCGGGCCAAAAAACCCCGGGGAGCTGTTTTTT.

The chain is built from TRBV5-1 and TRBJ2-7; 10 bases line up with TRBD2. Germline V gives CDR1 SGHRS, CDR2 YFSETQ. V shed 2 bases, J shed 6 bases, and the junction held 20 bases outside the gene matches. The CDR3 is 19 residues long. The CDR3 is CASSLSGSERASGRSEQYF. CDR3 nucleotides: TGCGCCAGCAGCTTATCTGGGAGTGAACGGGCTAGCGGGAGATCCGAGCAGTACTTC.

The chain combines TRBV4-1 with TRBJ2-7, with D perhaps matching TRBD1 (6 bases). The V end was cut by 4 bases, the J end by 4 bases, with 14 bases between. The germline V gene has CDR1 MGHRA and CDR2 YSYEKL. The CDR3 has 14 residues. CDR3 in amino acids: CASSRNRVAYEQYF. CDR3 bases: TGCGCCAGCAGCCGAAACAGGGTCGCATACGAGCAGTACTTC.

Regarding this clone: The same CDR3 can be traced to other DNA sequences in this sample. The chain combines TRBV5-1 with TRBJ2-2; a weak D match, TRBD1 (6 bases). CDR3 length: 13 amino acids. Trimming cost V 2 bases and J 6 bases, with 8 bases left between them. From germline, CDR1 is SGHRS and CDR2 YFSETQ. The CDR3 spells CASSLQGSGELFF. The CDR3 nucleotides read TGCGCCAGCAGCTTACAGGGCTCCGGGGAGCTGTTTTTT.

This chain links TRBV2 with TRBJ1-1, with 7 bases fitting TRBD1. This CDR3 region has 15 residues. The ends lost 0 bases at V and 1 base at J; junction bases unmatched: 2. Germline-derived CDR1 and CDR2 are SNHLY and FYNNEI. The CDR3 DNA is TGTGCCAGCAGTGAAGCAAGGACAGGGAACACTGAAGCTTTCTTT. It encodes CASSEARTGNTEAFF.

This sequence joins TRBV10-3 and TRBJ2-2; D uncertain. CDR1 ENHRY and CDR2 SYGVKD come from the germline V gene. This CDR3 is 16 amino acids long. The V end was cut by 1 base, the J end by 5 bases, with 14 bases between. The CDR3 here is CAISELPEKITGELFF. Written as DNA, the CDR3 is TGTGCCATCAGTGAGTTGCCAGAAAAGATTACCGGGGAGCTGTTTTTT.

CDR3: CASRSPGRQPQHF. The CDR3, as DNA: TGTGCCAGCAGGTCCCCAGGGAGACAGCCCCAGCATTTT. V is TRBV7-3 and J is TRBJ1-5, with D perhaps TRBD1 (5 bases). The V and J ends lost 6 bases and 7 bases respectively, with 13 bases between them. Germline assignment: CDR1 SGHTA and CDR2 FQGTGA. This CDR3 is built from 13 residues.

In its sample, this clone was seen once. The chain is built from TRBV27 and TRBJ2-7; 14 nucleotides line up with TRBD2. V gave up 8 bases and J gave up 2 bases; unmatched junction bases: 5. There are 15 residues in the CDR3. In germline, CDR1 is MNHEY, CDR2 SMNVEV (reference sequence). In nucleotides, the CDR3 is TGTGCCAGCCGGAGACTAGCGGGAGGGCCCTACGAGCAGTACTTC. Translation: CASRRLAGGPYEQYF.

This clone has just one count. This chain uses TRBV2 with TRBJ2-1; D is ambiguous. V was pared by 5 bases and J by 3 bases, with 11 bases between. The CDR3 contains 14 residues. Germline lookup yields CDR1 SNHLY and CDR2 FYNNEI. The CDR3 here is CASSSVSSYNEQFF. CDR3 DNA sequence: TGTGCCAGCAGTTCTGTGAGTAGCTACAATGAGCAGTTCTTC.

The chain is built from TRBV6-5 and TRBJ2-7; a weak D match, TRBD1 (7 bases). The CDR3 runs to 16 residues. Germline CDR1 is MNHEY and CDR2 is SVGAGI. The V end lost 0 bases, the J end lost 1 base, and 13 bases lay between the germline ends. DNA of the CDR3: TGTGCCAGCAGTTACTCGGCAGGGGGGCCTTCCTACGAGCAGTACTTC. It yields the protein CASSYSAGGPSYEQYF.

This chain joins TRBV18 and TRBJ1-4; tentative D call: TRBD1 (6 bases). Trimming pared 4 bases from V and 2 bases from J, leaving 11 bases between. This CDR3 comprises 15 residues. CDR1 is KGHSH and CDR2 is LQKENI in the germline V gene. CDR3 DNA sequence: TGTGCCAGCTCACTTCAGGGGTTTACTAATGAAAAACTGTTTTTT. This translates into CASSLQGFTNEKLFF.

The chain couples TRBV28 to TRBJ2-7; 12 bases are shared with TRBD1. The J segment lost 2 bases and the V segment lost 4 bases, leaving 9 bases of the junction unmatched. This CDR3 has 17 amino acids. Germline CDR1 MDHEN, CDR2 SYDVKM. In nucleotides, the CDR3 is TGTGCCAGCAGTTCTCTTCCCGGGACAGGGGGCGCCTACGAGCAGTACTTC. Its translation is CASSSLPGTGGAYEQYF.

V usage is TRBV10-2 and J usage is TRBJ2-2; D may be TRBD2 (6 bases). The ends were cut back, 3 bases at V and 3 bases at J, with 8 bases in the middle. Per germline, CDR1 WSHSY and CDR2 SAAADI. The CDR3 length is 14 residues. The CDR3: CASSDSGYTGELFF. CDR3 nucleotide sequence: TGCGCCAGCAGTGACAGCGGGTACACCGGGGAGCTGTTTTTT.

Notes on this clone: Within the sample, other DNA sequences also encode this same CDR3. V and J are TRBV5-1 and TRBJ2-5; the match to TRBD1 covers 8 bases. With 1 base clipped from V and 5 bases from J, the junction kept 1 base outside the gene matches. Germline CDR1 and CDR2: SGHRS and YFSETQ. The CDR3 runs to 13 residues. CDR3 sequence (DNA): TGCGCCAGCAGCTTGCAGGGGGCGGAGACCCAGTACTTC. Translating gives CASSLQGAETQYF.

V usage is TRBV4-1 and J usage is TRBJ2-5; D is perhaps TRBD1 or TRBD2 (5 bases each). CDR3 size: 16 residues. Looked up from germline, CDR1 is MGHRA and CDR2 is YSYEKL. V was shortened by 1 base and J by 4 bases, with 16 bases between the two germline ends. The DNA of the CDR3 is TGCGCCAGCAGCCAAGGTTCAGGGACGAGGCCAGAGACCCAGTACTTC. Its protein product is CASSQGSGTRPETQYF.

The CDR3 DNA reads as TGTGCCATCAGTGAGTCGGGAACAGCGGCTTTCTTT. This gives the protein CAISESGTAAFF. The rearrangement uses TRBV10-3 and TRBJ1-1; unclear D gene. V was clipped by 0 bases and J by 11 bases, with 10 bases between them. Germline V gene data show CDR1 as ENHRY and CDR2 as SYGVKD. The CDR3 has 12 amino acids.

V usage is TRBV19 and J usage is TRBJ2-2, with TRBD1 as a possible D gene (6 bases). Per germline, CDR1 LNHDA and CDR2 SQIVND (reference sequence). Trimming cost V 6 bases and J 5 bases, with 19 bases left between them. The CDR3 has 16 residues. The CDR3 coding sequence is TGTGCCAGTAGCATCCTCCGGGACACACTGACCGGGGAGCTGTTTTTT. This sequence encodes CASSILRDTLTGELFF.